This T cell receptor (beta chain) is drawn from a study of post-analysis software for immune sequencing data. Study at large: Some patients lacked subtype; others had relapsing-remitting, secondary progressive or progressive-relapsing disease. Findings and limits, study-wide: The F measure placed samples prepared in the same batch into strongly shared clusters. Controls had significantly higher normalized Chao1 diversity than multiple sclerosis patients. Roughly five TRBV segments appeared more often in patients than in controls, and TRBV5-6, TRBV5-1 and TRBV20-1 were among these.

As for this clonotype: What it binds is unknown.

cDNA libraries for TCR beta contained unique molecular identifiers. Once 1 to 10 million T cells were used, roughly 0.5 million cDNA molecules resulted. TCRdb redid the calling of the PCR reads with MiXCR, one entry per CDR3 protein. The sample records under 650,000 distinct CDR3 sequences, 44% being singletons. CDR1 is SGHRS and CDR2 is YFSETQ in the germline V gene. The CDR3 has 15 amino acids. The V and J ends lost 2 bases and 10 bases respectively, with 19 bases between them. Sequenced sample: blood. V and J are TRBV5-1 and TRBJ2-1; maybe TRBD2 (6 bases). The sequence was collected from a girl aged 10-17 years with multiple sclerosis. For the CDR3, the DNA is TGCGCCAGCAGCTTCACCGGGACTTCCCCGGAGGAGCAGTTCTTC. It is translated as CASSFTGTSPEEQFF.